This TCR beta chain was retrieved from a study of blood T cells in healthy people across ages. Study-wide background: There was about one barcoded beta molecule captured by template switching per two T cells.

A second roughly 6 to 11 cycle PCR used barcoded and J-beta primers. TCRdb recomputed calls from the 5' RACE reads with MiXCR, one row per CDR3 protein. The table shows 1.5 million to 2 million distinct CDR3 sequences, with roughly 49% occurring only once. In its sample, this clonotype was seen a few times. What it binds is not known. Study-wide results and caveats: Diversity figures based on one million T cells were deemed too low.

V lost 1 base and J 2 bases, leaving 15 bases between the germline ends. In germline, CDR1 is SGHDT, CDR2 YYEEEE. The CDR3 covers 16 residues. No fewer than 6 million PBMCs went into each sample. The V call is TRBV5-6, the J call TRBJ2-5; D tentatively fits TRBD1 or TRBD2 (5 bases each). The sequence was obtained from a woman aged 35 to 49 in good health. Sequencing was performed on blood. CDR3 sequence (DNA): TGTGCCAGCAGCTTGCGGGACGCCGGGGAGCAAGAGACCCAGTACTTC. Its translation: CASSLRDAGEQETQYF.